Listed below are T cell receptor beta chains from one sample, sequenced in a study of shared clonotypes between healthy human individuals. Only in-frame clones appear in the TCRdb table, and some are missing; sequencing was by immunoSEQ multiplex PCR. The sample has about 770,000 clones; over 55% are singletons. The source material was memory CD4+ T cells sorted from blood. The receptors stem from a woman in her twenties or thirties in good health. CDR3s include the opening cysteine and the closing phenylalanine or tryptophan.

j_call cdr3_length v_call cdr3_aa
TRBJ1-2 16 TRBV5-1 CASSLGFVRVEDGYTF
TRBJ2-7 16 TRBV4-1 CASSQSAGVLSYEQYF
TRBJ2-7 15 TRBV7-8 CASSLVIAGDYEQYF
TRBJ1-5 15 TRBV27 CASSLSRQSNQPQHF
TRBJ1-1 15 TRBV25-1 CASSDPQGASGPAFF
TRBJ2-2 13 TRBV2 CASRAGTSSELFF
TRBJ2-2 13 TRBV4-2 CASSQRSGGELFF
. 14 TRBV4-1 CASSSSGRAGEQYF
TRBJ1-2 14 TRBV5-4 CASRRTGGANGYTF
TRBJ1-5 15 TRBV6-1 CASSTGTPNSQPQHF
TRBJ1-1 14 TRBV28 CASRKGGMNTEAFF
TRBJ2-1 18 TRBV19 CASSIVSLRQGRYNEQFF
TRBJ2-3 15 TRBV19 CASSPGALGTDTQYF
TRBJ2-5 13 TRBV5-5 CASSFQSQETQYF
TRBJ2-2 15 TRBV15 CATSMDRLLNGELFF
TRBJ1-1 16 TRBV10-3 CAISESKVGVWTEAFF
TRBJ2-1 14 TRBV7-9 CASSRKYRGNEQFF
TRBJ2-6 14 TRBV6-1 CASSEARGANVLTF
TRBJ2-7 17 TRBV7-3 CASSLTLIGGTLGEQYF
TRBJ1-1 15 TRBV7-9 CASSLMGTGGAEAFF
TRBJ2-2 13 TRBV29-1 CSVDRGHTGELFF
TRBJ2-3 17 TRBV2 CASSAVAGELSTDTQYF
TRBJ2-1 19 TRBV5-1 CASSTGQAVPSRSYNEQFF
TRBJ1-5 16 TRBV28 CATGTGGDYSNQPQHF
TRBJ1-2 14 TRBV5-4 CACASGQGHYGYTF
TRBJ2-5 15 TRBV4-1 CASSQPGRRKETQYF